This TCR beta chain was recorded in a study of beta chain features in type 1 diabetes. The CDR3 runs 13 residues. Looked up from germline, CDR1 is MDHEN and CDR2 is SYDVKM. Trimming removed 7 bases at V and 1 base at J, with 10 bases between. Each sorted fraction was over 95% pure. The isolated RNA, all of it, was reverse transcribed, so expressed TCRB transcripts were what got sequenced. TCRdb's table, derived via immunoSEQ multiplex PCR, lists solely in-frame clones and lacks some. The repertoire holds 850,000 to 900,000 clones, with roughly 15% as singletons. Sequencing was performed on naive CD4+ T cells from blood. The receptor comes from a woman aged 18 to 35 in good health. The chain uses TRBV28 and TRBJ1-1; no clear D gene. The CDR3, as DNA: TGTGCCAGCATTCCGTGGGGGAACACTGAAGCTTTCTTT. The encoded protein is CASIPWGNTEAFF.